This T cell receptor (beta chain) was observed in a study of cytomegalovirus exposure and HLA in healthy donors. PCR was performed using 60 Vbeta and 13 Jbeta primers. Data came from immunoSEQ multiplex PCR; TCRdb stores just in-frame clones and leaves some out. Recorded for this sample: about 75,000 clones. The length of the CDR3 is 17 residues. The V gene end was trimmed by 0 bases and the J gene end by 2 bases; junction bases not matched to a gene: 4. CDR1 is SGHTA and CDR2 is FQGNSA in the germline V gene. The sample taken for sequencing was PBMCs. The chain combines TRBV7-2 with TRBJ2-2; TRBD2 matches 9 bases. This TCR was recovered from a man in his forties or fifties in good health and CMV-seronegative. CDR3 residues: CASSLAWRGGNTGELFF. CDR3 sequence (DNA): TGTGCCAGCAGCTTAGCGTGGCGGGGGGGAAACACCGGGGAGCTGTTTTTT.